The entry below describes one T cell receptor (beta chain). The data were taken from a study of blood T cell repertoires in COVID-19. As for the study in general: T cells, B-cell-depleted T cells, or PBMCs provided the cDNA or gDNA that served as material.

Clones were sequenced by immunoSEQ multiplex PCR, and TCRdb holds only the in-frame ones, with some missing. The sample records about 180,000 clones, about 85% being singletons. Per the germline V gene, CDR1 is MNHNS and CDR2 is SASEGT. This CDR3 has 14 amino acids. The V gene end was trimmed by 3 bases and the J gene end by 12 bases; junction bases not matched to a gene: 8. V gene TRBV6-1 combines with J gene TRBJ1-4; 9 bases align to TRBD1. The receptor's source is a man aged 80 or over with COVID-19, enrolled during active disease. Sequencing used peripheral blood. DNA of the CDR3: TGTGCCAGCAGTGAGACGACAGGGGGTGGTGAACTGTTTTTT. This gives the protein CASSETTGGGELFF.